This TCR beta chain was retrieved from a study of T-cell memory formation after mild COVID-19. The overall study: The study found TCR clusters largely donor specific. Findings and caveats of the study: Some clones that responded turned up in pre-infection memory, which suggests that cross-reactive memory joined in. Clones shrinking between day 15 and 85 showed a balanced CD4/CD8 split, and those that grew later tilted toward CD4+.

This clonotype was detected only a few times. The antigen is undetermined. The germline gives CDR1 SGDLS, CDR2 YYNGEE. V was trimmed by 3 bases and J by 9 bases, leaving 10 bases between them. The CDR3 is 12 amino acids. TCR alpha and TCR beta cDNA libraries carrying sample barcodes and UMIs were produced by 5'RACE using constant-segment primers. MiXCR, applied by TCRdb to the 5' RACE reads, yields one record per CDR3 protein. The data contain tens of thousands of distinct CDR3 sequences, about 30% of them seen just once; the ten biggest clones take up roughly 47%. What was sequenced was PBMCs or a T cell subset sorted from them (not recorded which). The origin of this receptor is a man between 18 and 35 years old who had mild COVID-19 (a few samples of this study predate the infection). Cell type and time point are not known. This chain links TRBV9 with TRBJ2-1; either TRBD1 or TRBD2 may supply D (6 bases each). DNA of the CDR3: TGTGCCAGCAGCGACGGGGGCGGTGAGCAGTTCTTC. Translation: CASSDGGGEQFF.